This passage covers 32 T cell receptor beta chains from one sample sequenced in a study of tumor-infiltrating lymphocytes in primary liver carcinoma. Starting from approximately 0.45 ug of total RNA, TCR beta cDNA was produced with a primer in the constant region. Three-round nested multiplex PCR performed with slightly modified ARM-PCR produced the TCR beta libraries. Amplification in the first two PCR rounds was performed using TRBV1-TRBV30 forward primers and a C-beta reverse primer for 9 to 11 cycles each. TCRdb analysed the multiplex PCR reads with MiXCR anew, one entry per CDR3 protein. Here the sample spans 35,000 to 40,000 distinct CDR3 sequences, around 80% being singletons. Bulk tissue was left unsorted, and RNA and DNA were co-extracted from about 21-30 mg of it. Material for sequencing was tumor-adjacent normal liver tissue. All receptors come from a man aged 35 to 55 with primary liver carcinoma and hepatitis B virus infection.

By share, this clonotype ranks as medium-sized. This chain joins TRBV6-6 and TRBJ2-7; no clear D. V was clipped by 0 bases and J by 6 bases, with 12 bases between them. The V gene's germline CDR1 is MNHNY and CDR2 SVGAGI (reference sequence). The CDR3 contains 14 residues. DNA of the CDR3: TGTGCCAGCAGTTACTCTGGCAGGTTCGGCGAGCAGTACTTC. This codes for CASSYSGRFGEQYF.

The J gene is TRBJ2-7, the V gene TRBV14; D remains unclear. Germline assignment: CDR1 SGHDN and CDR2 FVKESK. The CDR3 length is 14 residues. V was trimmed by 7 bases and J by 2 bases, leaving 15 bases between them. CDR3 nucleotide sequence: TGTGCCAGCACCCGACATAATGGCGCCTACGAGCAGTACTTC. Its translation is CASTRHNGAYEQYF.

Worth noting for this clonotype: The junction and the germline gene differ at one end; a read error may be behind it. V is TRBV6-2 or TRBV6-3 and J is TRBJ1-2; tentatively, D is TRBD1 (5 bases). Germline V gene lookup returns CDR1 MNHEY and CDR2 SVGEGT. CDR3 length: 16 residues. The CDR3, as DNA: TGTGCCAGCAGTTATCGCCGGGAGGGGCTTAACTATGGTTACACCTTC. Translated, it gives CASSYRREGLNYGYTF.

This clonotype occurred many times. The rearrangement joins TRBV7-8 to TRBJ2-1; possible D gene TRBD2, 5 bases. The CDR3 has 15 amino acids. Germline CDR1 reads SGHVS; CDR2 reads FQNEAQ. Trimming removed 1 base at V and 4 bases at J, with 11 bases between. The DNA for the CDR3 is TGTGCCAGCAGCTTAGGGACTCCTAATTACAATGAGCAGTTCTTC. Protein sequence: CASSLGTPNYNEQFF. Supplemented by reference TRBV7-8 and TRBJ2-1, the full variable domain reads GAGVSQSPRYKVAKRGQDVALRCDPISGHVSLFWYQQALGQGPEFLTYFQNEAQLDKSGLPSDRFFAERPEGSVSTLKIQRTQQEDSAVYLCASSLGTPNYNEQFFGPGTRLTVL.

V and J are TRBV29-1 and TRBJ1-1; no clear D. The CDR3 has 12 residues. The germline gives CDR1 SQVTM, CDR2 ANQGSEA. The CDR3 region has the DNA TGCGGCGCTCGTCGTAAGGGTACTGAAGCTTTCTTT. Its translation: CGARRKGTEAFF.

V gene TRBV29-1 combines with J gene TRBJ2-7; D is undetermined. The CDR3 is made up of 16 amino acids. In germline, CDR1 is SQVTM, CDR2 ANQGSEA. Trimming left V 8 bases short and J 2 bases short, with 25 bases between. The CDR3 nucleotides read TGCAGCCCCATGACATCTGGGATAGGCACACCCTACGAGCAGTACTTC. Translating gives CSPMTSGIGTPYEQYF.

CDR3 coding DNA: TGTGCCAGCAGCTCCCAAACTAGCTGGAGGGCTCTTCAGCAGTTCTTC. Amino acids: CASSSQTSWRALQQFF. This sequence joins TRBV5-4 and TRBJ2-1, with D perhaps TRBD2 (6 bases). V was shortened by 3 bases and J by 11 bases, with 24 bases between the two germline ends. CDR1 and CDR2 from the germline V gene are SGHNT and YYREEE (reference sequence). The CDR3 is made up of 16 amino acids.

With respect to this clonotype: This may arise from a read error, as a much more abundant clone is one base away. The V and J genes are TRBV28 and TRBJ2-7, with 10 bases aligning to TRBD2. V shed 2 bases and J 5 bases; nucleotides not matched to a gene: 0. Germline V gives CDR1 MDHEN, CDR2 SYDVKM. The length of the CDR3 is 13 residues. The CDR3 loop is CASSLGTSDEQYF. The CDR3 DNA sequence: TGTGCCAGCAGTTTAGGGACTAGCGACGAGCAGTACTTC.

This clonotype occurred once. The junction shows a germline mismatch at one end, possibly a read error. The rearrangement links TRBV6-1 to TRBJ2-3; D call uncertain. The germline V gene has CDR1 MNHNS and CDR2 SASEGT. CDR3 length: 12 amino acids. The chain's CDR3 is CASKTSKDTQYF. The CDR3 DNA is TGTGCCAGCAAGACCAGCAAAGATACACAGTATTTT.

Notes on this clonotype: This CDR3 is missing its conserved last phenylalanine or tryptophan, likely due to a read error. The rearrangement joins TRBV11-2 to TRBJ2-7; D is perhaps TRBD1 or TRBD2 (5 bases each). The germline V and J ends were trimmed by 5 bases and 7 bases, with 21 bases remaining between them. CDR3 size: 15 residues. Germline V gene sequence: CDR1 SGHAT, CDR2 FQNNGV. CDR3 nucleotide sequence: TGTGCCAGCAGCATACTGAATCCGGGGACGGAGGAGCAGTACTTA. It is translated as CASSILNPGTEEQYL.

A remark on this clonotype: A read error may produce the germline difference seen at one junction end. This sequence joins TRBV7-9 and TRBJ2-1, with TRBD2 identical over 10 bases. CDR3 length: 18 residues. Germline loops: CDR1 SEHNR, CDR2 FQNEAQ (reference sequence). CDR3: CASSPWTSGGRSYNEQFF. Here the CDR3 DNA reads TGTGCTAGCAGCCCCTGGACTAGCGGAGGGCGCTCCTACAATGAGCAGTTCTTC.

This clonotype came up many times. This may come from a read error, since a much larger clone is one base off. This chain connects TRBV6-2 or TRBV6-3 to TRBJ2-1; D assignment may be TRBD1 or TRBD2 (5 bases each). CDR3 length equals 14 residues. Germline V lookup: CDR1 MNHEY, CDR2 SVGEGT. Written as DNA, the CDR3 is TGTGCCAGCAGTTACTTGGGGGAGAACAATGAGCAGTCCTTC. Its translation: CASSYLGENNEQSF.

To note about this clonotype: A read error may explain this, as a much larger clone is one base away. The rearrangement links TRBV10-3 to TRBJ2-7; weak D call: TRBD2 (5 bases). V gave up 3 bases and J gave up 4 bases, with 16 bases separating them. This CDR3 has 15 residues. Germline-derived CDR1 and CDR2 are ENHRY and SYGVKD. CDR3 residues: CAISDRPHWEYEQYF. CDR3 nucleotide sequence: TGTGCCATCAGTGATAGGCCCCACTGGGAGTACGAGCAGTACTTC.

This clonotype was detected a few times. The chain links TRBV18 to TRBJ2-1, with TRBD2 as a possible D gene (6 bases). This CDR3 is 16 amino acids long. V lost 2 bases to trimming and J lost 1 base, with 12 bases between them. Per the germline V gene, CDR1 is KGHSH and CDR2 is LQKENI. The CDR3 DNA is TGTGCCAGCTCACCATTTAGCGGTGCATCCTACAATGAGCAGTTCTTC. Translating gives CASSPFSGASYNEQFF.

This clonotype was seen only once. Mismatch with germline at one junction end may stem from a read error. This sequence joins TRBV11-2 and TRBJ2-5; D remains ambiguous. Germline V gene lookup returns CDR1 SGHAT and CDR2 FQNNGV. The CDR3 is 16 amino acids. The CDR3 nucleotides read TGTACCAGCAACTTAGAGTCCGCGATGTCGATGGAGACCCAGTACTTC. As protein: CTSNLESAMSMETQYF.

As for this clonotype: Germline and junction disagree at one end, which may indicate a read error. CDR3 loop: CSSSPPTVIPPQYF. CDR3 DNA sequence: TGTTCCAGCAGCCCTCCGACAGTGATTCCCCCGCAGTATTTT. The rearrangement uses TRBV5-5 and TRBJ2-3; weak D call: TRBD1 (5 bases). The CDR3 covers 14 residues. Per germline, CDR1 SGHKS and CDR2 YYEKEE (reference sequence).

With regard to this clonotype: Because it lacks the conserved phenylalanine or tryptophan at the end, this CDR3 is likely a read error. The CDR3 DNA reads as TGTGCCAGCTCACCTCAGCGCACCGAGGATCTGTTTATT. Translating gives CASSPQRTEDLFI. This chain links TRBV18 with TRBJ2-2; no reliable D call. V dropped 3 bases and J dropped 14 bases, with 16 bases sitting between them. Germline CDR1 and CDR2: KGHSH and LQKENI. The CDR3 sequence is 13 residues long.

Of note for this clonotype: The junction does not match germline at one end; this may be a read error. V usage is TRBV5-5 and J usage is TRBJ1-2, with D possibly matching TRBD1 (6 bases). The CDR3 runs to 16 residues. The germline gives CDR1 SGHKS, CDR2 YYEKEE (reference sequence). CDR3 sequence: CAGSPHPDRTNYGYTF. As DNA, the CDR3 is TGTGCCGGCAGCCCTCACCCGGACAGAACTAACTATGGCTACACCTTC.

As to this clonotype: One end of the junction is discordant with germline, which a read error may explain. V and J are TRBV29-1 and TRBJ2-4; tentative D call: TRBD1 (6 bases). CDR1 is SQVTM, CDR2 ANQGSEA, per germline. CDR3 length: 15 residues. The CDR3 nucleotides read TGCAGCGTCGTCATAGGAGGCAGGGGCAAAAACATTCAGTATTTC. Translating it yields CSVVIGGRGKNIQYF.

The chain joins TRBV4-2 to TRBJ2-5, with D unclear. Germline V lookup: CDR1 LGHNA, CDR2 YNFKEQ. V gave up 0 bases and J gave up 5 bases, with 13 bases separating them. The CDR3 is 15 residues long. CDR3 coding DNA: TGTGCCAGCAGCCAAGACCTAGTATCGGTCGAGACCCAGTACTTC. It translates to CASSQDLVSVETQYF.

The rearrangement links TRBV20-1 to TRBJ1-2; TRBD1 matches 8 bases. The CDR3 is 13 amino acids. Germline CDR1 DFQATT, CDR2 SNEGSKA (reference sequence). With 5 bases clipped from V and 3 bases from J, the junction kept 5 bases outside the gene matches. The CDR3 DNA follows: TGCAGTGCTCCCGGACAGGGTTACTATGGCTACACCTTC. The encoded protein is CSAPGQGYYGYTF.

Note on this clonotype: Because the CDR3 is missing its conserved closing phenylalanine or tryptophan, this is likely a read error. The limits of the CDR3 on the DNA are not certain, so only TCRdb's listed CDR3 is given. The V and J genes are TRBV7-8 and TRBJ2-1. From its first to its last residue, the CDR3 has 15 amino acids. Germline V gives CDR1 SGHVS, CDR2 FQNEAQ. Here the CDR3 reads CASSLGDVTYNEEFL.

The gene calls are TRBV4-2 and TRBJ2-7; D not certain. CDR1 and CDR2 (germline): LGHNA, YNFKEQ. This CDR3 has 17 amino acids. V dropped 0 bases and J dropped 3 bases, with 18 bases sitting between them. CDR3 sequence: CASSQDRFLQPGYEQYF. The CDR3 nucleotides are TGTGCCAGCAGCCAAGATCGGTTCCTTCAGCCGGGCTACGAGCAGTACTTC.

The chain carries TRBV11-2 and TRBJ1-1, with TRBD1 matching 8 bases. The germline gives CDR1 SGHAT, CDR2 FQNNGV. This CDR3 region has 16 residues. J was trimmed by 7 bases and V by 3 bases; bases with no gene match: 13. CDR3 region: CASSLDRTGIGNEAFF. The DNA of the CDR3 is TGTGCCAGCAGCTTGGATCGGACAGGGATTGGCAATGAAGCTTTCTTT.

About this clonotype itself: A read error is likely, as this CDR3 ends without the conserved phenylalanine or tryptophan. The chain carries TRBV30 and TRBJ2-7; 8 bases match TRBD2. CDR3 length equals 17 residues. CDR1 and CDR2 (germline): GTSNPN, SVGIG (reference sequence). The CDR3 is CARSVIHAGGYYGEQYY. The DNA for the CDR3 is TGTGCCCGGAGTGTAATACACGCGGGGGGCTACTACGGCGAGCAGTACTAC.

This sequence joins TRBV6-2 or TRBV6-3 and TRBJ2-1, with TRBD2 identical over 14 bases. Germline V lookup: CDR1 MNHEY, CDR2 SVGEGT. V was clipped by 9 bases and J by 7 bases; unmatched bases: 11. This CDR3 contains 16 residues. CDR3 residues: CARRPRTSGRTNEQFF. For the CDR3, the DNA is TGTGCCAGGAGACCCAGGACTAGCGGGAGGACAAATGAGCAGTTCTTC.

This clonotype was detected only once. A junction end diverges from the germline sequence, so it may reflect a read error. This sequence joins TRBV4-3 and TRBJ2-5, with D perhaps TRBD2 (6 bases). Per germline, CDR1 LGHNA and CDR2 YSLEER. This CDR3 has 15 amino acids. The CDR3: CASSRNGPAGRTQCF. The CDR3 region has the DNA TGCGCCAGCAGCCGAAATGGGCCTGCGGGGCGGACCCAGTGCTTC.

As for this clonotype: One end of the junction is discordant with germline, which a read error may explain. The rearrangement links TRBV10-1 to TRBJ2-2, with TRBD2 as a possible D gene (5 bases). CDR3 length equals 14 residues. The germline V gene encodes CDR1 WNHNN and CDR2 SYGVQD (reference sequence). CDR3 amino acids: CTSSDGADTGELFF. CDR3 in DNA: TGCACCAGCTCCGACGGCGCAGACACCGGGGAGCTATTTTTT.

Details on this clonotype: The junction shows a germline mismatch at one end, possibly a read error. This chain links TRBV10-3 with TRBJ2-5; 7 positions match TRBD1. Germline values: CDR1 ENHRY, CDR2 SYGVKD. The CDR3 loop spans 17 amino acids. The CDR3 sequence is CAISESAGGNRQEIQYF. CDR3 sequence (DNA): TGTGCCATCAGTGAATCAGCAGGGGGAAATAGACAAGAGATCCAGTACTTC.

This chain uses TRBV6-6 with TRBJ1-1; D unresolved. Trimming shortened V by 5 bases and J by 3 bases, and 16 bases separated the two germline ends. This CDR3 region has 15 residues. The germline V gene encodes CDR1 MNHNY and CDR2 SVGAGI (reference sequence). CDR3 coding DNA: TGTGCCAGCAGTATTCCGTCGGCGCGGGACACTGAAGCTTTCTTT. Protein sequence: CASSIPSARDTEAFF.

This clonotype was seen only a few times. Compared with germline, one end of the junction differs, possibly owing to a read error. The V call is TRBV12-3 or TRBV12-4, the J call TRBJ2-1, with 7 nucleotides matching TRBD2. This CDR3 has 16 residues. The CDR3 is CASCRREGRSYNEQFF. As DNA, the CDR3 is TGTGCCAGCTGTCGGAGGGAGGGGCGCTCCTACAACGAGCAGTTCTTC.

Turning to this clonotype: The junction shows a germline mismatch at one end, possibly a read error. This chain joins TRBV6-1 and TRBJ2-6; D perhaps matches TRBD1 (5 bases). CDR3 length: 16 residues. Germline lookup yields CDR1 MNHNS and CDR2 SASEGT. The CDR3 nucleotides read TGTGCCCGCAGTGAACAGCCCAAGGCTGGGGCCAATGTCCTGACTTTC. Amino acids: CARSEQPKAGANVLTF.